The 20 T cell receptor beta chains below come from one sample, sequenced in a study of blood T cell repertoires in COVID-19. Produced via immunoSEQ multiplex PCR; TCRdb's table is partial and in-frame only. The sample includes 100,000 to 150,000 clones, more than 70% of them seen just once. Sequencing was performed on peripheral blood. These receptors came from a woman older than 75 with COVID-19, enrolled during active disease.

The chain links TRBV28 to TRBJ1-2; tentatively, D is TRBD1 (5 bases). Germline V CDR1 and CDR2: MDHEN, SYDVKM. The CDR3 is made up of 15 amino acids. V was shortened by 3 bases and J by 0 bases, with 11 bases between the two germline ends. CDR3: CASSFLGTSNYGYTF. The CDR3 DNA follows: TGTGCCAGCAGTTTTTTGGGGACTTCTAACTATGGCTACACCTTC.

This chain links TRBV7-6 with TRBJ2-1; 13 positions agree with TRBD2. The CDR3 is 18 amino acids. In germline, CDR1 is SGHVS, CDR2 FNYEAQ. Trimming took 5 bases from V and 7 from J; bases not matched to a gene: 14. Written as DNA, the CDR3 is TGTGCCAGCAGCACCCTACCCGTACTAGCGGGAGGGCCAAATGAGCAGTTCTTC. Translating it yields CASSTLPVLAGGPNEQFF.

This chain uses TRBV28 with TRBJ1-5, with TRBD1 as a possible D gene (5 bases). V was trimmed by 6 bases and J by 0 bases, leaving 12 bases between them. Per the germline V gene, CDR1 is MDHEN and CDR2 is SYDVKM. This CDR3 has 15 residues. DNA of the CDR3: TGTGCCAGCAGCCTACAGGATTATAGCAATCAGCCCCAGCATTTT. Its translation is CASSLQDYSNQPQHF.

The chain is built from TRBV6-5 and TRBJ2-1, with 7 bases matching TRBD2. CDR3 length equals 16 residues. V shed 2 bases, J shed 3 bases, and the junction held 7 bases outside the gene matches. The germline V gene encodes CDR1 MNHEY and CDR2 SVGAGI. CDR3 residues: CASSYRPGLFYNEQFF. The CDR3 DNA reads TGTGCCAGCAGTTACCGGCCGGGACTATTCTACAATGAGCAGTTCTTC.

This clone showed up just once. V usage is TRBV14 and J usage is TRBJ2-7, with a possible D match to TRBD2 (5 bases). Germline values: CDR1 SGHDN, CDR2 FVKESK. The CDR3 contains 12 residues. V shed 2 bases and J shed 3 bases, with 5 bases lying between them. In nucleotides, the CDR3 is TGTGCCAGCAGCCAAAGCGGCTACGAGCAGTACTTC. Translated: CASSQSGYEQYF. The full variable domain, with the rest looked up from reference TRBV14 and TRBJ2-7, is EAGVTQFPSHSVIEKGQTVTLRCDPISGHDNLYWYRRVMGKEIKFLLHFVKESKQDESGMPNNRFLAERTGGTYSTLKVQPAELEDSGVYFCASSQSGYEQYFGPGTRLTVT.

This clone turned up a few times. The chain recombines TRBV28 with TRBJ2-7; maybe TRBD2 (6 bases). Between the trimmed V and J ends, which lost 3 bases and 9 bases, there was a span of 18 bases. The CDR3 loop spans 14 amino acids. Germline V gene data show CDR1 as MDHEN and CDR2 as SYDVKM. CDR3 coding DNA: TGTGCCAGCAGTTTTTGGGGGACTGGGGGGTGGCAGTACTTC. Translating gives CASSFWGTGGWQYF.

This clone was seen only a few times. The chain couples TRBV7-2 to TRBJ1-4; perhaps TRBD1 as D (5 bases). Germline assignment: CDR1 SGHTA and CDR2 FQGNSA. The CDR3 consists of 13 residues. V lost 0 bases to trimming and J lost 8 bases, with 7 bases between them. This CDR3 is CASSLAGAEKLFF. CDR3 bases: TGTGCCAGCAGCTTAGCAGGGGCGGAAAAACTGTTTTTT.

The chain has TRBV7-9 and TRBJ2-5; no clear D. This CDR3 has 15 amino acids. Trimming left V 1 base short and J 4 bases short, with 13 bases between. The germline V gene has CDR1 SEHNR and CDR2 FQNEAQ (reference sequence). The CDR3 sequence is CASSLVRSVAETQYF. The CDR3 DNA is TGTGCCAGCAGCTTAGTACGGTCTGTTGCAGAGACCCAGTACTTC. Together with reference TRBV7-9 and TRBJ2-5, the CDR3 gives the full variable domain: DTGVSQNPRHKITKRGQNVTFRCDPISEHNRLYWYRQTLGQGPEFLTYFQNEAQLEKSRLLSDRFSAERPKGSFSTLEIQRTEQGDSAMYLCASSLVRSVAETQYFGPGTRLLVL.

This clone was seen only a few times. The same CDR3 can be traced to other DNA sequences in this sample. The rearrangement uses TRBV9 and TRBJ2-3, with 9 bases fitting TRBD2. Germline V CDR1 and CDR2: SGDLS, YYNGEE. This CDR3 comprises 15 residues. With 0 bases clipped from V and 1 base from J, the junction kept 0 bases outside the gene matches. The CDR3 DNA reads TGTGCCAGCAGCGTAGGACTAGCGGGCACAGATACGCAGTATTTT. Residues: CASSVGLAGTDTQYF. The whole variable domain, filled in from reference TRBV9 and TRBJ2-3, reads DSGVTQTPKHLITATGQRVTLRCSPRSGDLSVYWYQQSLDQGLQFLIQYYNGEERAKGNILERFSAQQFPDLHSELNLSSLELGDSALYFCASSVGLAGTDTQYFGPGTRLTVL.

This chain links TRBV5-1 with TRBJ2-7; 8 nucleotides align to TRBD2. J was trimmed by 6 bases and V by 4 bases; bases with no gene match: 9. The germline V gene has CDR1 SGHRS and CDR2 YFSETQ. The CDR3 has 14 amino acids. DNA for the CDR3: TGCGCCAGCAGCCAACGAGCGGGAGAGGGCGAGCAGTACTTC. Its protein is CASSQRAGEGEQYF.

This clone is a singleton in its sample. The V and J genes are TRBV6-2 or TRBV6-3 and TRBJ1-2, with D unresolved. CDR1 and CDR2 (germline): MNHEY, SVGEGT. The V end was cut by 5 bases, the J end by 1 base, with 8 bases between. This CDR3 has 13 amino acids. CDR3 DNA: TGTGCCAGCAGTGGGCCCAATAACTATGGCTACACCTTC. It is translated as CASSGPNNYGYTF.

V gene TRBV19 combines with J gene TRBJ2-5; D may be TRBD2 (6 bases). This CDR3 region has 15 residues. Per the germline V gene, CDR1 is LNHDA and CDR2 is SQIVND (reference sequence). V was cut by 7 bases and J by 5 bases, with 20 bases left in between. CDR3 amino acids: CASTNFLGSRETQYF. CDR3 DNA sequence: TGTGCCAGTACCAACTTCCTCGGGAGTCGGGAGACCCAGTACTTC. The entire variable domain, with the rest obtained from reference TRBV19 and TRBJ2-5, is as follows: DGGITQSPKYLFRKEGQNVTLSCEQNLNHDAMYWYRQDPGQGLRLIYYSQIVNDFQKGDIAEGYSVSREKKESFPLTVTSAQKNPTAFYLCASTNFLGSRETQYFGPGTRLLVL.

The gene calls are TRBV19 and TRBJ1-2, with D perhaps TRBD1 (6 bases). Trimming cost V 3 bases and J 6 bases, with 11 bases left between them. The germline CDR1 and CDR2 sequences are LNHDA and SQIVND (reference sequence). The CDR3 spans 13 residues. The CDR3 region is CASSIGPGDGYTF. CDR3 nucleotide sequence: TGTGCCAGTAGTATCGGCCCAGGGGATGGCTACACCTTC.

This chain's CDR3 is CASRAIGSGLETQYF. The CDR3 DNA sequence: TGTGCCAGCAGGGCAATAGGATCGGGTCTGGAGACCCAGTACTTC. The chain carries TRBV6-5 and TRBJ2-5; D call uncertain. Deletions cut 6 bases from V and 5 bases from J, with 19 bases between. This CDR3 region has 15 residues. From germline, CDR1 is MNHEY and CDR2 SVGAGI.

This rearrangement joins TRBV10-3 to TRBJ1-2, with 8 positions matching TRBD1. The CDR3 is 13 residues long. Trimming at V came to 3 bases and at J to 5 bases, leaving 2 bases not matched to a gene. CDR1 is ENHRY, CDR2 SYGVKD, per germline. CDR3 protein: CAISEQGGYGYTF. DNA for the CDR3: TGTGCCATCAGTGAACAGGGGGGATATGGCTACACCTTC.

The J gene is TRBJ2-1, the V gene TRBV12-5; 13 nucleotides align to TRBD2. Trimming removed 6 bases from V and 4 bases from J; junction bases left unmatched: 15. The germline CDR1 and CDR2 sequences are LGHNT and FRNRAP. The CDR3 contains 19 residues. The CDR3 loop reads CASGSDFTSGRGLYNEQFF. CDR3 DNA sequence: TGTGCTAGTGGCTCCGACTTCACTAGCGGGAGGGGACTATACAATGAGCAGTTCTTC.

CDR3 sequence reads: CASRGTVNYGYTF. CDR3 DNA sequence: TGTGCCAGCAGGGGGACAGTTAACTATGGCTACACCTTC. The V gene is TRBV27, the J gene TRBJ1-2; 7 bases map to TRBD1. Trimming removed 6 bases from V and 1 base from J; junction bases left unmatched: 2. Germline CDR1 is MNHEY and CDR2 is SMNVEV (reference sequence). This CDR3 has 13 amino acids.

The J gene is TRBJ1-1, the V gene TRBV28; D remains unclear. The germline CDR1 and CDR2 sequences are MDHEN and SYDVKM. The CDR3 loop spans 12 amino acids. Trimming cost V 5 bases and J 3 bases, with 7 bases left between them. DNA for the CDR3: TGTGCCAGCAGTGCAACGGACACTGAAGCTTTCTTT. It is translated as CASSATDTEAFF.

V is TRBV6-5 and J is TRBJ1-2; TRBD1 might be the D (5 bases). This CDR3 is built from 15 residues. Deletions cut 4 bases from V and 5 bases from J, with 17 bases between. Germline CDR1 MNHEY, CDR2 SVGAGI. Here the CDR3 reads CASSSLGGDGYGYTF. The CDR3 DNA is TGTGCCAGCAGTTCGTTGGGAGGGGATGGTTATGGCTACACCTTC.

The rearrangement links TRBV2 to TRBJ2-5; 9 bases are a match to TRBD1. The germline V gene encodes CDR1 SNHLY and CDR2 FYNNEI. The CDR3 sequence is 15 residues long. V trimming: 2 bases; J trimming: 2 bases; junction bases outside the gene matches: 3. The CDR3 coding sequence is TGTGCCAGCAGTGAACCGACAGGGGGGCAAGAGACCCAGTACTTC. This translates into CASSEPTGGQETQYF. Full variable domain (remainder filled in from reference TRBV2 and TRBJ2-5): EPEVTQTPSHQVTQMGQEVILRCVPISNHLYFYWYRQILGQKVEFLVSFYNNEISEKSEIFDDQFSVERPDGSNFTLKIRSTKLEDSAMYFCASSEPTGGQETQYFGPGTRLLVL.